This T cell receptor (beta chain) was captured in a study of blood T cells in healthy people across ages. Using a J-beta primer mix together with a sample-barcoded 5' primer, a second PCR was run for about 6 to 12 cycles. TCRdb recomputed calls from the 5' RACE reads with MiXCR, one row per CDR3 protein. The sample yields about 780,000 distinct CDR3 sequences, approximately 24% seen once. This CDR3 is 15 amino acids long. Germline-derived CDR1 and CDR2 are SGHRS and YFSETQ. A further study also used this sample, focusing on T cells of mothers and their children.

Input material: blood. The rearrangement uses TRBV5-1 and TRBJ2-5; 13 bases match TRBD2. The J call is doubtful: the DNA matches TRBJ2-1 better. This TCR derives from a boy aged 5 to 17 in good health. The CDR3 sequence is CASLGLAGAAGEQFF. The CDR3 coding sequence is TGCGCCAGCCTTGGACTAGCGGGGGCCGCAGGGGAGCAGTTCTTC.